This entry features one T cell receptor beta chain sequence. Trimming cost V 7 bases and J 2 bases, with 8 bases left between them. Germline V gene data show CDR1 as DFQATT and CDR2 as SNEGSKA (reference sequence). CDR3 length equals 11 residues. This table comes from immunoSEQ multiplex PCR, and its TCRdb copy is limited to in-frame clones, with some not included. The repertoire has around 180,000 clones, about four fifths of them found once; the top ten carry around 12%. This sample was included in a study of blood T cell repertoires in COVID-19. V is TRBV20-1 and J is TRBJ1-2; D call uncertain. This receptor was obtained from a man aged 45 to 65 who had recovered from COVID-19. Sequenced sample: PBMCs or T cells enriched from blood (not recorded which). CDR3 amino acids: CSGASNYGYTF. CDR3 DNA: TGCAGTGGGGCGTCAAACTATGGCTACACCTTC.